This passage covers 25 T cell receptor beta chains from one sample sequenced in a study of blood T cell repertoires in COVID-19. Clones were sequenced by immunoSEQ multiplex PCR, and TCRdb holds only the in-frame ones, with some missing. The sample includes 310,000 or so clones, almost 90% of them seen just once. Material: PBMCs or T cells enriched from blood (not recorded which). The receptors shown here come from a woman between 18 and 29 years old with acute COVID-19.

DNA for the CDR3: TGTGCCTGGAGCCCGTCAGGATCTCGTGGGGAGACCCAGTACTTC. Its translation is CAWSPSGSRGETQYF. The chain couples TRBV30 to TRBJ2-5; D remains unclear. The V and J ends lost 3 bases and 5 bases respectively, with 19 bases between them. From germline, CDR1 is GTSNPN and CDR2 SVGIG (reference sequence). The CDR3 spans 15 residues. Supplemented by reference TRBV30 and TRBJ2-5, the full variable domain reads SQTIHQWPATLVQPVGSPLSLECTVEGTSNPNLYWYRQAAGRGLQLLFYSVGIGQISSEVPQNLSASRPQDRQFILSSKKLLLSDSGFYLCAWSPSGSRGETQYFGPGTRLLVL.

The J gene is TRBJ2-7, the V gene TRBV4-2; 13 bases are shared with TRBD2. CDR3 length equals 16 residues. Germline assignment: CDR1 LGHNA and CDR2 YNFKEQ. Germline trimming cut 2 bases from V and 1 base from J; bases unmatched to any gene: 2. CDR3 protein: CASSQQLAGGSYEQYF. As DNA, the CDR3 is TGTGCCAGCAGCCAACAACTAGCGGGAGGGTCCTACGAGCAGTACTTC.

The rearrangement uses TRBV5-4 and TRBJ1-4; D may be TRBD1 (5 bases). From germline, CDR1 is SGHNT and CDR2 YYREEE (reference sequence). Deletions cut 0 bases from V and 0 bases from J, with 12 bases between. The CDR3 is 17 residues long. CDR3 DNA: TGTGCCAGCAGCTTGGGGGGGACTGGTGCAACTAATGAAAAACTGTTTTTT. Amino acid sequence: CASSLGGTGATNEKLFF.

The CDR3 loop is CASSLLTGGRDEQFF. The DNA for the CDR3 is TGTGCCAGCAGCTTATTGACAGGGGGCAGGGATGAGCAGTTCTTC. The chain couples TRBV7-2 to TRBJ2-1; 10 bases are a match to TRBD1. This CDR3 contains 15 residues. After removal of 2 bases from V and 8 bases from J, the junction contained 6 bases not matched to a gene. The germline V gene encodes CDR1 SGHTA and CDR2 FQGNSA.

The chain carries TRBV3-1 (or the pseudogene TRBV3-2) and TRBJ1-6, with 9 positions matching TRBD1. The CDR3 extends over 16 amino acids. J gave up 5 bases and V 1 base, and 3 bases lay outside the gene matches. Per germline, CDR1 LGHDT and CDR2 YNNKEL (reference sequence). DNA of the CDR3: TGTGCCAGCAGCCAAGGGGGACAGGGTCATAATTCACCCCTCCACTTT. It is translated as CASSQGGQGHNSPLHF.

The chain uses TRBV5-1 and TRBJ2-1, with 8 positions matching TRBD2. Trimming at V came to 6 bases and at J to 3 bases, leaving 2 bases not matched to a gene. Germline V gives CDR1 SGHRS, CDR2 YFSETQ. This CDR3 region has 13 residues. CDR3 protein: CASTGTSYNEQFF. CDR3 nucleotides: TGCGCCAGCACAGGGACTAGCTACAATGAGCAGTTCTTC.

This clone was seen a single time. V and J are TRBV10-3 and TRBJ2-3, with 9 bases aligning to TRBD1. Germline V gene lookup returns CDR1 ENHRY and CDR2 SYGVKD. This CDR3 spans 14 amino acids. The V and J ends lost 6 bases and 4 bases, in that order; junction bases with no gene match: 5. The CDR3, as DNA: TGTGCCATCAGGGGACAGGGTTCGGCAGATACGCAGTATTTT. Its translation: CAIRGQGSADTQYF.

The chain has TRBV7-2 and TRBJ1-1; D remains ambiguous. This CDR3 is built from 14 residues. V dropped 1 base and J dropped 2 bases, with 8 bases sitting between them. The germline gives CDR1 SGHTA, CDR2 FQGNSA. The CDR3: CASSLEAGNTEAFF. The CDR3 DNA follows: TGTGCCAGCAGCTTAGAAGCGGGAAACACTGAAGCTTTCTTT.

This clone has a single count. The V call is TRBV4-2, the J call TRBJ1-3, with TRBD1 matching over 8 bases. With V trimmed by 3 bases and J by 5 bases, 6 bases remained unmatched. CDR3 size: 15 residues. Germline values: CDR1 LGHNA, CDR2 YNFKEQ. CDR3: CASSHHDRGRNTIYF. The CDR3 DNA reads TGTGCCAGCAGCCATCACGACAGGGGAAGAAACACCATATATTTT.

This clone has only one observation. The chain has TRBV7-6 and TRBJ1-5; 8 bases align to TRBD1. The CDR3 runs to 17 residues. CDR1 is SGHVS and CDR2 is FNYEAQ in the germline V gene. The V and J ends lost 1 base and 1 base, in that order; junction bases with no gene match: 6. CDR3 bases: TGTGCCAGCAGCTTAGGAGTGGGACAGGACAGCAATCAGCCCCAGCATTTT. It specifies CASSLGVGQDSNQPQHF.

The rearrangement uses TRBV3-1 (or the pseudogene TRBV3-2) and TRBJ2-2; possibly TRBD1 for D (8 bases). The V gene's germline CDR1 is LGHDT and CDR2 YNNKEL (reference sequence). CDR3 length: 17 residues. Trimming pared 4 bases from V and 9 bases from J, leaving 24 bases between. The DNA of the CDR3 is TGTGCCAGCAGCCTGGGAGGGGGGACAGGTTTTCGCCGGGAGCTGTTTTTT. This encodes CASSLGGGTGFRRELFF.

The J gene is TRBJ2-7, the V gene TRBV11-3, with D possibly matching TRBD1 (6 bases). CDR1 is SGHNT, CDR2 YENEEA, per germline. Trimming pared 2 bases from V and 5 bases from J, leaving 10 bases between. This CDR3 contains 13 residues. CDR3 DNA sequence: TGTGCCAGCAGCTTAACAGGGAGCCACGAGCAGTACTTC. It is translated as CASSLTGSHEQYF.

V and J are TRBV5-5 and TRBJ2-3; TRBD1 is a possible D gene (6 bases). The V gene lost 1 base and the J gene lost 5 bases, with 17 bases spanning the gap. CDR3 length equals 16 residues. Germline values: CDR1 SGHKS, CDR2 YYEKEE (reference sequence). The DNA for the CDR3 is TGTGCCAGCAGCTTGTTAGGGGGAGTCCGGGTAGATACGCAGTATTTT. Protein: CASSLLGGVRVDTQYF.

This clone was picked up many times. The rearrangement uses TRBV7-9 and TRBJ2-5; D is possibly TRBD2 (6 bases). This CDR3 has 15 residues. Trimming took off 1 base at V and 0 bases at J, with 9 bases between the two ends. Per the germline V gene, CDR1 is SEHNR and CDR2 is FQNEAQ (reference sequence). CDR3 sequence reads: CASSLGGMYQETQYF. CDR3 bases: TGTGCCAGCAGCTTAGGCGGGATGTACCAAGAGACCCAGTACTTC.

The rearrangement links TRBV4-1 to TRBJ2-7; 12 nucleotides agree with TRBD2. From germline, CDR1 is MGHRA and CDR2 YSYEKL. V trimming: 3 bases; J trimming: 4 bases; junction bases outside the gene matches: 4. This CDR3 is built from 15 residues. CDR3 nucleotide sequence: TGCGCCAGCAGCCACCTAGCGGGAGGGCCTTACGAGCAGTACTTC. It encodes CASSHLAGGPYEQYF.

The chain links TRBV4-1 to TRBJ2-7, with 14 bases fitting TRBD2. Germline V lookup: CDR1 MGHRA, CDR2 YSYEKL. This CDR3 has 21 amino acids. V was clipped by 0 bases and J by 6 bases; unmatched bases: 19. CDR3: CASSQDPRLAGGRGSKGEQYF. The CDR3 DNA reads as TGCGCCAGCAGCCAAGATCCCCGACTAGCGGGAGGGCGAGGGTCCAAAGGCGAGCAGTACTTC.

The J gene is TRBJ2-1, the V gene TRBV29-1; the match to TRBD2 covers 14 bases. Germline loops: CDR1 SQVTM, CDR2 ANQGSEA. After removal of 7 bases from V and 7 bases from J, the junction contained 3 bases not matched to a gene. This CDR3 region has 13 residues. The CDR3 region has the DNA TGCAGCGGGGGGACTAGCGGGAGAAATGAGCAGTTCTTC. Its protein is CSGGTSGRNEQFF.

The rearrangement joins TRBV3-1 (or the pseudogene TRBV3-2) to TRBJ1-2; no definite D call. CDR1 and CDR2 from the germline V gene are LGHDT and YNNKEL (reference sequence). The CDR3 runs to 12 residues. Trimming took 5 bases from V and 1 from J, leaving 5 bases between them. Written as DNA, the CDR3 is TGTGCCAGCAGCTTCAGTAACTATGGCTACACCTTC. Its translation is CASSFSNYGYTF.

The chain couples TRBV30 to TRBJ2-3; 8 bases fit TRBD2. The CDR3 loop spans 18 amino acids. After removal of 0 bases from V and 9 bases from J, the junction contained 20 bases not matched to a gene. Germline-derived CDR1 and CDR2 are GTSNPN and SVGIG (reference sequence). The CDR3 is CAWSVGRRQSSGRDTQYF. The DNA of the CDR3 is TGTGCCTGGAGTGTAGGGCGGCGGCAGTCTAGCGGGCGGGACACGCAGTATTTT.

This clone appeared once. CDR3 bases: TGTGCCAGCAGCCAAGGGGGTCGGGGGTTAACCTACGAGCAGTACTTC. It encodes CASSQGGRGLTYEQYF. V gene TRBV4-2 combines with J gene TRBJ2-7; the D gene is possibly TRBD2 (6 bases). Germline V lookup: CDR1 LGHNA, CDR2 YNFKEQ. This CDR3 is built from 16 residues. V dropped 1 base and J dropped 2 bases, with 15 bases sitting between them.

V is TRBV6-1 and J is TRBJ1-1; D possibly corresponds to TRBD1 (5 bases). This CDR3 comprises 14 residues. Trimming cost V 3 bases and J 5 bases, with 13 bases left between them. Germline CDR1 and CDR2: MNHNS and SASEGT. The CDR3 sequence is CASSEGRAGTEAFF. The CDR3 DNA reads TGTGCCAGCAGTGAGGGCAGGGCGGGGACTGAAGCTTTCTTT.

The chain links TRBV18 to TRBJ2-1; D remains ambiguous. The ends were cut back, 0 bases at V and 2 bases at J, with 11 bases in the middle. The germline V gene encodes CDR1 KGHSH and CDR2 LQKENI. The CDR3 totals 16 residues. CDR3 DNA sequence: TGTGCCAGCTCACCACCTCGGCAGGCGACCTACAATGAGCAGTTCTTC. Its protein is CASSPPRQATYNEQFF.

The genes are TRBV6-5 and TRBJ1-4; D gene ambiguous. In germline, CDR1 is MNHEY, CDR2 SVGAGI. This CDR3 contains 14 residues. Trimming took off 6 bases at V and 0 bases at J, with 8 bases between the two ends. CDR3 sequence: CASSRTATNEKLFF. As DNA, the CDR3 is TGTGCCAGCAGCCGTACAGCAACTAATGAAAAACTGTTTTTT.

This clone was counted between two and nine times. This chain joins TRBV19 and TRBJ1-1; D is undetermined. CDR1 and CDR2 from the germline V gene are LNHDA and SQIVND (reference sequence). This CDR3 is built from 13 residues. With 7 bases removed from V and 1 base from J, the gap between germline ends came to 10 bases. This CDR3 reads CASKSPGNTEAFF. The DNA for the CDR3 is TGTGCCAGTAAATCTCCAGGGAACACTGAAGCTTTCTTT.

This sequence joins TRBV11-2 and TRBJ2-7, with D possibly TRBD2 on 6 matching bases. V was clipped by 0 bases and J by 4 bases, with 13 bases between them. Germline lookup yields CDR1 SGHAT and CDR2 FQNNGV. The CDR3 has 15 amino acids. The CDR3 DNA reads as TGTGCCAGCAGCTTAGATGCAGCGGGCCTATACGAGCAGTACTTC. It is translated as CASSLDAAGLYEQYF.